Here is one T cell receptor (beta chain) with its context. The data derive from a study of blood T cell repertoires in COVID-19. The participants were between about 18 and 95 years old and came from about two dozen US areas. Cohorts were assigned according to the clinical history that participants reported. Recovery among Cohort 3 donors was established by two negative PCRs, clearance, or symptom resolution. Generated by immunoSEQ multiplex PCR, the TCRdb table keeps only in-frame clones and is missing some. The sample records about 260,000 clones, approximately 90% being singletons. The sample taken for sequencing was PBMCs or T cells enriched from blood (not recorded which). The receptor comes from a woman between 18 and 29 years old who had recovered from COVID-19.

For the CDR3, the DNA is TGTGCCAGCAGTGTTCGGGGGGGGACCCAGTACTTC. It specifies CASSVRGGTQYF. The rearrangement uses TRBV2 and TRBJ2-5; 8 positions agree with TRBD2. The CDR3 consists of 12 residues. CDR1 is SNHLY and CDR2 is FYNNEI in the germline V gene. The ends lost 4 bases at V and 7 bases at J; junction bases unmatched: 2.